This is a list of T cell receptor beta chains from one sample in a study of T cell responses to AZD1222 COVID-19 vaccine. Method: immunoSEQ multiplex PCR; TCRdb's copy keeps in-frame clones and lacks some. The data show roughly 150,000 clones, approximately 90% seen once. The sample in question was peripheral blood, obtained 28 days after the second AZD1222 dose. These receptors were taken from an adult who received the AZD1222 COVID-19 vaccine. CDR3s include the opening cysteine and the closing phenylalanine or tryptophan. D genes are given only for firm matches. Only part of the rows carry a size: once, few, many, or a class if the clone is expanded.

>TRBJ1-6|TRBV25-1|once|NA
CASSLPSGNSPLHF
TGTGCCAGCAGCCTCCCCAGCGGCAATTCACCCCTCCACTTT
>TRBJ2-7|TRBV7-2|NA|TRBD2
CASSLVAGGSRYEQYF
TGTGCCAGCAGCTTAGTAGCGGGGGGGAGTAGGTACGAGCAGTACTTC
>TRBJ2-1|TRBV16|NA|NA
CASSQLGTGFDEQFF
TGTGCCAGCAGCCAATTAGGCACAGGGTTCGATGAGCAGTTCTTC
>TRBJ2-3|TRBV7-9|NA|NA
CASSRQPHTQYF
TGTGCCAGCAGCCGACAGCCTCATACGCAGTATTTT
>TRBJ2-1|TRBV4-2|NA|NA
CASSPPEVAGGEQFF
TGTGCCAGCAGCCCACCTGAGGTAGCTGGGGGTGAGCAGTTCTTC
>TRBJ2-7|TRBV5-4|few|TRBD2
CASSVLAKSSYEQYF
TGTGCCAGCAGCGTACTAGCGAAGAGCTCCTACGAGCAGTACTTC
>TRBJ1-4|TRBV28|NA|TRBD1
CASSLYPWTGNEKLFF
TGTGCCAGCAGTTTATACCCCTGGACAGGGAATGAAAAACTGTTTTTT
>TRBJ2-7|TRBV24-1|NA|TRBD1
CATSGTGGDYEQYF
TGTGCCACCAGTGGGACAGGGGGTGACTACGAGCAGTACTTC
>TRBJ1-2|TRBV9|NA|NA
CASNRVHSGYTF
TGTGCCAGCAATAGGGTTCATTCGGGCTACACCTTC
>TRBJ1-4|TRBV7-9|NA|NA
CASSHPRGLESEKLFF
TGTGCCAGCAGCCACCCCCGGGGGCTTGAAAGTGAAAAACTGTTTTTT
>TRBJ2-6|TRBV9|NA|NA
CASSATGGAGANVLTF
TGTGCCAGCAGCGCCACAGGGGGGGCTGGGGCCAACGTCCTGACTTTC
>TRBJ1-2|TRBV18|NA|TRBD1
CASSPRDRVGTEYGYTF
TGTGCCAGCTCACCCCGGGACAGGGTGGGGACGGAATATGGCTACACCTTC
>TRBJ2-5|TRBV5-1|NA|TRBD2
CASSPGLAGGRQETQYF
TGCGCCAGCAGCCCCGGACTAGCGGGAGGGAGGCAAGAGACCCAGTACTTC
>TRBJ1-2|TRBV20-1|NA|NA
CSALLGNGYTF
TGCAGTGCCCTCTTAGGGAATGGCTACACCTTC
>TRBJ2-2|TRBV5-1|NA|TRBD1
CASSLTGDPNTGELFF
TGCGCCAGCAGCTTAACAGGGGACCCGAACACCGGGGAGCTGTTTTTT
>TRBJ2-5|TRBV2|NA|TRBD2
CASRETSGQETQYF
TGTGCCAGCAGGGAGACTAGCGGCCAAGAGACCCAGTACTTC
>TRBJ2-5|TRBV28|NA|NA
CASSTGGAQETQYF
TGTGCCAGCAGTACAGGGGGGGCCCAAGAGACCCAGTACTTC
>TRBJ2-7|TRBV28|NA|NA
CASSFEGVSYEQYF
TGTGCCAGCAGTTTTGAGGGGGTCAGCTACGAGCAGTACTTC
>TRBJ2-7|TRBV19|NA|TRBD2
CASSIGLAAYFYEQYF
TGTGCCAGTAGTATAGGGCTAGCGGCTTACTTTTACGAGCAGTACTTC
>TRBJ2-7|TRBV9|once|NA
CASSVDGSYEQYF
TGTGCCAGCAGCGTAGACGGATCCTACGAGCAGTACTTC
>TRBJ1-2|TRBV29-1|NA|NA
CSVEGSGREGGYGYTF
TGCAGCGTTGAAGGATCGGGGAGGGAGGGCGGCTATGGCTACACCTTC
>TRBJ2-7|TRBV7-3|NA|NA
CASSLSPGPTYEQYF
TGTGCCAGCAGCTTATCCCCGGGACCGACCTACGAGCAGTACTTC
>TRBJ2-3|TRBV28|NA|TRBD2
CASSPSGRETTDTQYF
TGTGCCAGCAGTCCGTCGGGGCGGGAGACGACAGATACGCAGTATTTT
>TRBJ2-1|TRBV5-4|NA|TRBD1
CATWDSGRRQFF
TGTGCCACCTGGGACAGTGGAAGGCGGCAGTTCTTC
>TRBJ2-1|TRBV27|NA|NA
CASSFGQGGWNEQFF
TGTGCCAGCAGTTTCGGACAGGGAGGGTGGAATGAGCAGTTCTTC
>TRBJ1-2|TRBV7-2|few|TRBD1
CASSWRTGSNYGYTF
TGTGCCAGCAGCTGGCGGACAGGGTCTAACTATGGCTACACCTTC
>TRBJ2-4|TRBV9|NA|TRBD2
CASSVGGGSAKNIQYF
TGTGCCAGCAGCGTAGGGGGCGGGAGCGCCAAAAACATTCAGTACTTC
>TRBJ1-5|TRBV6-2/TRBV6-3|NA|NA
CASSALFRGHQPQHF
TGTGCCAGCAGCGCCCTTTTCAGGGGTCATCAGCCCCAGCATTTT
>TRBJ2-1|TRBV11-3|NA|TRBD2
CASSLGGGPLDEQFF
TGTGCCAGCAGCTTAGGGGGAGGGCCTTTAGATGAGCAGTTCTTC
>TRBJ2-7|TRBV5-1|NA|NA
CASSLAVTYEQYF
TGCGCCAGCAGCTTGGCCGTCACCTACGAGCAGTACTTC
>TRBJ1-4|TRBV15|NA|NA
CATSRDRRGGGEKLFF
TGTGCCACCAGCAGAGATCGCCGGGGAGGAGGAGAAAAACTGTTTTTT
>TRBJ2-3|TRBV3-1/TRBV3-2|NA|NA
CASSQVRMDTQYF
TGTGCCAGCAGCCAAGTTAGAATGGATACGCAGTATTTT
>TRBJ1-1|TRBV5-1|NA|NA
CASSLDERTTVPFF
TGCGCCAGCAGCTTGGATGAACGGACTACAGTTCCTTTCTTT
>TRBJ1-1|TRBV6-5|NA|NA
CASSYMGTLNTEAFF
TGTGCCAGCAGTTACATGGGCACACTAAACACTGAAGCTTTCTTT
>TRBJ2-3|TRBV9|NA|TRBD2
CASSVAPGGLAGNTDTQYF
TGTGCCAGCAGCGTAGCCCCGGGGGGACTAGCGGGGAACACAGATACGCAGTATTTT
>TRBJ2-2|TRBV28|NA|NA
CASSLLGPGELFF
TGTGCCAGCAGTTTGTTGGGGCCCGGGGAGCTGTTTTTT
>TRBJ1-2|TRBV9|NA|NA
CASSVDSLNYGYTF
TGTGCCAGCAGCGTTGACAGCCTTAACTATGGCTACACCTTC
>TRBJ1-1|TRBV18|NA|TRBD1
CASSLGQDMNTEAFF
TGTGCCAGCTCCCTCGGACAGGACATGAACACTGAAGCTTTCTTT
>TRBJ1-4|TRBV7-9|NA|NA
CASSFGFQNEKLFF
TGTGCCAGCAGCTTCGGTTTCCAGAATGAAAAACTGTTTTTT
>TRBJ2-7|TRBV3-1/TRBV3-2|NA|NA
CASSQPANSLYEQYF
TGTGCCAGCAGCCAACCGGCCAACAGCCTCTACGAGCAGTACTTC
>TRBJ2-1|TRBV6-2/TRBV6-3|NA|NA
CASSPRDTSQFF
TGTGCCAGCAGTCCCCGGGACACAAGCCAGTTCTTC
>TRBJ1-2|TRBV3-1/TRBV3-2|NA|NA
CASSHRGRGGLGSYGYTF
TGTGCCAGCAGCCATAGAGGACGGGGAGGTTTGGGGTCCTATGGCTACACCTTC
>TRBJ1-5|TRBV4-1|NA|NA
CASSQVVNAGGGEPQHF
TGCGCCAGCAGCCAAGTCGTAAATGCGGGGGGCGGAGAGCCCCAGCATTTT
>TRBJ1-2|TRBV6-5|NA|NA
CASTAAANYGYTF
TGTGCCAGCACCGCAGCCGCTAACTATGGCTACACCTTC
>TRBJ1-5|TRBV23-1|NA|NA
CASSQSGRQEDNQPQHF
TGCGCCAGCAGTCAATCCGGCCGACAGGAGGACAATCAGCCCCAGCATTTT
>TRBJ2-1|TRBV5-4|NA|TRBD1
CASRKQGAEFF
TGTGCCAGCAGGAAACAGGGGGCGGAGTTCTTC
>TRBJ2-6|TRBV28|NA|TRBD2
CASSTSGRASISGANVLTF
TGTGCCAGCAGCACAAGCGGGAGGGCCTCTATCTCTGGGGCCAACGTCCTGACTTTC
>TRBJ2-4|TRBV2|NA|NA
CASSVDSKNIQYF
TGTGCCAGCAGTGTTGACAGCAAAAACATTCAGTACTTC
>TRBJ2-1|TRBV5-1|NA|NA
CASSFNDDEQFF
TGCGCCAGCAGCTTTAATGACGATGAGCAGTTCTTC
>TRBJ1-1|TRBV7-8|NA|NA
CASSPTAYEAFF
TGTGCCAGCAGCCCGACCGCCTATGAAGCTTTCTTT
>TRBJ2-7|TRBV6-4|NA|TRBD1
CARGTKRVGTGGYEQYF
TGTGCCAGGGGGACTAAGCGGGTGGGGACAGGGGGCTACGAGCAGTACTTC